Presented here are 20 T cell receptor beta chains from one specimen sequenced in a study of blood T cell repertoires in COVID-19. Here immunoSEQ multiplex PCR was the method, and the copy in TCRdb shows in-frame clones only, minus some. The sample includes some 160,000 clones, approximately 83% seen only once; the top ten take under 13%. Sequenced: peripheral blood. These TCRs come from a man aged 70-80 years with active or convalescent COVID-19.

V is TRBV7-9 and J is TRBJ2-1; TRBD1 matches 7 bases. V was pared by 6 bases and J by 2 bases, with 13 bases of the junction left unmatched. This CDR3 comprises 17 residues. Germline values: CDR1 SEHNR, CDR2 FQNEAQ (reference sequence). CDR3 sequence: CASRKHNRGRAYNEQFF. CDR3 bases: TGTGCCAGCAGGAAACACAACAGGGGAAGGGCCTACAATGAGCAGTTCTTC. Variable domain in full (rest from reference TRBV7-9 and TRBJ2-1): DTGVSQNPRHKITKRGQNVTFRCDPISEHNRLYWYRQTLGQGPEFLTYFQNEAQLEKSRLLSDRFSAERPKGSFSTLEIQRTEQGDSAMYLCASRKHNRGRAYNEQFFGPGTRLTVL.

This chain links TRBV18 with TRBJ2-7, with a tentative D call TRBD1 (5 bases). The ends were cut back, 2 bases at V and 6 bases at J, with 11 bases in the middle. Germline loops: CDR1 KGHSH, CDR2 LQKENI. The CDR3 is 13 residues long. The CDR3 protein is CASSPGKRGEQYF. CDR3 sequence (DNA): TGTGCCAGCTCACCAGGGAAAAGGGGCGAGCAGTACTTC.

The chain is built from TRBV19 and TRBJ2-5; TRBD1 might be the D (6 bases). V shed 3 bases and J shed 2 bases, with 13 bases lying between them. CDR1 and CDR2 from the germline V gene are LNHDA and SQIVND (reference sequence). The CDR3 consists of 15 residues. The CDR3 sequence is CASSIGDTGQETQYF. Here the CDR3 DNA reads TGTGCCAGTAGTATCGGGGACACTGGACAAGAGACCCAGTACTTC.

The J gene is TRBJ2-5, the V gene TRBV6-2 or TRBV6-3, with 9 bases that match TRBD1. The V gene's germline CDR1 is MNHEY and CDR2 SVGEGT. CDR3 size: 15 residues. The junction had 5 bases not matched to a gene; V was cut back by 6 bases and J by 0 bases. The CDR3: CASSARDRDQETQYF. As DNA, the CDR3 is TGTGCCAGCAGCGCCCGGGACAGGGACCAAGAGACCCAGTACTTC.

The chain couples TRBV5-6 to TRBJ2-6; a possible D gene is TRBD1 (6 bases). This CDR3 region has 17 residues. V gave up 7 bases and J gave up 4 bases, with 21 bases separating them. Germline V gene sequence: CDR1 SGHDT, CDR2 YYEEEE. The DNA of the CDR3 is TGTGCCAGCGGCGTCAGGACAGAGCTTTCCGGGGCCAACGTCCTGACTTTC. This translates into CASGVRTELSGANVLTF.

The chain joins TRBV25-1 to TRBJ1-2, with 7 bases identical to TRBD1. V gave up 1 base and J gave up 4 bases; unmatched junction bases: 6. Germline loops: CDR1 MGHDK, CDR2 SYGVNS. The CDR3 spans 15 residues. The CDR3 sequence is CASSELAGGFYGYTF. The CDR3 DNA follows: TGTGCCAGCAGTGAATTGGCAGGGGGATTCTATGGCTACACCTTC.

J is TRBJ2-2 and V is TRBV18, with 8 bases identical to TRBD1. CDR3 length equals 16 residues. The germline CDR1 and CDR2 sequences are KGHSH and LQKENI. V was clipped by 3 bases and J by 4 bases; unmatched bases: 7. In nucleotides, the CDR3 is TGTGCCAGCTCACCGGGGGACAGGAGGACCACCGGGGAGCTGTTTTTT. Protein: CASSPGDRRTTGELFF.

This clone was counted between two and nine times. The chain combines TRBV28 with TRBJ1-1; 7 bases line up with TRBD1. V lost 6 bases to trimming and J lost 4 bases; unmatched junction nucleotides: 14. Germline CDR1 is MDHEN and CDR2 is SYDVKM. The CDR3 has 16 residues. This CDR3 is CASREGTRQGFTEAFF. DNA for the CDR3: TGTGCCAGCAGAGAGGGGACCCGACAGGGTTTCACTGAAGCTTTCTTT.

The gene calls are TRBV7-3 and TRBJ2-1; tentative D call: TRBD2 (6 bases). Germline CDR1 is SGHTA and CDR2 is FQGTGA. Trimming cost V 2 bases and J 8 bases, with 13 bases left between them. The CDR3 covers 14 residues. CDR3 nucleotide sequence: TGTGCCAGCAGCTTAGTGGGAGGTAGCCATGAGCAGTTCTTC. Protein: CASSLVGGSHEQFF.

The V call is TRBV6-2 or TRBV6-3, the J call TRBJ1-5; no clear D. The CDR3 contains 19 residues. V was cut by 5 bases and J by 0 bases, with 23 bases left in between. Germline assignment: CDR1 MNHEY and CDR2 SVGEGT. This CDR3 reads CASSPLGLRIVYSNQPQHF. The DNA for the CDR3 is TGTGCCAGCAGTCCCCTGGGCCTCCGCATAGTCTATAGCAATCAGCCCCAGCATTTT.

The chain employs TRBV7-3 and TRBJ1-1; D is possibly TRBD1 (5 bases). This CDR3 has 17 residues. V lost 0 bases to trimming and J lost 0 bases, with 14 bases between them. The germline V gene has CDR1 SGHTA and CDR2 FQGTGA. In DNA, the CDR3 is TGTGCCAGCAGCTTAACACTGCTGGGGGGGGTGAACACTGAAGCTTTCTTT. It yields the protein CASSLTLLGGVNTEAFF.

The chain joins TRBV7-3 to TRBJ2-2; possibly TRBD2 for D (6 bases). Trimming removed 6 bases from V and 4 bases from J, with 12 bases in between. This CDR3 is built from 14 residues. Germline loops: CDR1 SGHTA, CDR2 FQGTGA. The CDR3 DNA reads TGTGCCAGCAGAATGGGAGGTACCACCGGGGAGCTGTTTTTT. Translated, it gives CASRMGGTTGELFF.

The chain uses TRBV5-6 and TRBJ1-2; D call uncertain. Trimming cost V 4 bases and J 5 bases, with 15 bases left between them. The CDR3 runs 14 residues. The germline V gene has CDR1 SGHDT and CDR2 YYEEEE. The CDR3 nucleotides read TGTGCCAGCAGCCAGGTAGACAAGAGATATGGCTACACCTTC. It codes for CASSQVDKRYGYTF.

This chain uses TRBV5-1 with TRBJ2-7, with 15 bases fitting TRBD2. CDR1 SGHRS and CDR2 YFSETQ come from the germline V gene. The CDR3 spans 16 residues. The trim removed 4 bases at V and 7 bases at J, leaving 9 bases unmatched. CDR3 DNA: TGCGCCAGCAGCCAGGGACTAGCGGGAGGCCAGGGGGAGCAGTACTTC. This gives the protein CASSQGLAGGQGEQYF.

V and J are TRBV6-5 and TRBJ2-7, with a weak D call TRBD1 (6 bases). V was trimmed by 6 bases and J by 3 bases, leaving 15 bases between them. Germline V gene lookup returns CDR1 MNHEY and CDR2 SVGAGI. The CDR3 contains 14 residues. The CDR3 spells CASRTPGHHYEQYF. The CDR3 DNA reads TGTGCCAGCAGGACCCCGGGACACCACTACGAGCAGTACTTC.

CDR3 loop: CASSRGQGASNYGYTF. CDR3 DNA sequence: TGTGCCAGCAGCCGGGGACAGGGGGCGTCAAACTATGGCTACACCTTC. The rearrangement links TRBV3-1 (or the pseudogene TRBV3-2) to TRBJ1-2; 12 positions agree with TRBD1. From germline, CDR1 is LGHDT and CDR2 YNNKEL (reference sequence). J gave up 2 bases and V 4 bases, and 5 bases lay outside the gene matches. This CDR3 contains 16 residues.

This chain uses TRBV6-5 with TRBJ2-7, with D perhaps TRBD1 (5 bases). Germline loops: CDR1 MNHEY, CDR2 SVGAGI. The CDR3 spans 12 residues. V was trimmed by 0 bases and J by 12 bases, leaving 12 bases between them. The CDR3 nucleotides read TGTGCCAGCAGTTACTCCGACAGCAGAATGTACTTC. It is translated as CASSYSDSRMYF.

This chain connects TRBV7-2 to TRBJ1-1; D not certain. Germline CDR1 and CDR2: SGHTA and FQGNSA. Trimming pared 1 base from V and 4 bases from J, leaving 13 bases between. The CDR3 loop spans 15 amino acids. The CDR3 loop is CASSLGGGPSTEAFF. The DNA of the CDR3 is TGTGCCAGCAGCTTAGGTGGCGGGCCGAGCACTGAAGCTTTCTTT. Filled out from reference TRBV7-2 and TRBJ1-1, the complete variable domain reads GAGVSQSPSNKVTEKGKDVELRCDPISGHTALYWYRQSLGQGLEFLIYFQGNSAPDKSGLPSDRFSAERTGGSVSTLTIQRTQQEDSAVYLCASSLGGGPSTEAFFGQGTRLTVV.

The chain employs TRBV12-5 and TRBJ2-7; 7 bases fit TRBD1. With V trimmed by 4 bases and J by 2 bases, 20 bases remained unmatched. CDR1 LGHNT and CDR2 FRNRAP come from the germline V gene. The CDR3 is 19 residues long. CDR3 coding DNA: TGTGCTAGTGGTTACCTCCTTGGGCCGGGACAGAGGGGAACCTACGAGCAGTACTTC. The encoded protein is CASGYLLGPGQRGTYEQYF. Together with reference TRBV12-5 and TRBJ2-7, the CDR3 gives the full variable domain: DARVTQTPRHKVTEMGQEVTMRCQPILGHNTVFWYRQTMMQGLELLAYFRNRAPLDDSGMPKDRFSAEMPDATLATLKIQPSEPRDSAVYFCASGYLLGPGQRGTYEQYFGPGTRLTVT.

The chain has TRBV5-1 and TRBJ2-5; D is ambiguous. Trimming stripped 0 bases from V and 4 bases from J, with 4 bases between. The CDR3 extends over 12 amino acids. Germline V gene lookup returns CDR1 SGHRS and CDR2 YFSETQ. The CDR3 region has the DNA TGCGCCAGCAGCTTGGCCGGAGAGACCCAGTACTTC. Its translation: CASSLAGETQYF.